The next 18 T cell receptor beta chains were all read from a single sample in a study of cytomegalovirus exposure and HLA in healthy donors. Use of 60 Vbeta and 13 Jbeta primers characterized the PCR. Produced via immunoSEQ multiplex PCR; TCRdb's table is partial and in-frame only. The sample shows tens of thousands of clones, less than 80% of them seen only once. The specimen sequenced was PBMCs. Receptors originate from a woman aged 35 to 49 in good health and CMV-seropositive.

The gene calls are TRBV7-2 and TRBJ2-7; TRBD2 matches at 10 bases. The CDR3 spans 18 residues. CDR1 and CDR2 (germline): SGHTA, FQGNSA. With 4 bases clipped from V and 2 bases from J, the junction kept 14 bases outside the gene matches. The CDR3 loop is CASSSLPPTLAGAYEQYF. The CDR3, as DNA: TGTGCCAGCAGCTCTTTACCACCGACTCTAGCGGGGGCCTACGAGCAGTACTTC.

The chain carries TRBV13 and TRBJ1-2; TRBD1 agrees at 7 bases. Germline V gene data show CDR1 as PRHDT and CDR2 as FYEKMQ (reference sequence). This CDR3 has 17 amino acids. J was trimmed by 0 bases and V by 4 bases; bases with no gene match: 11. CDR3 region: CASSYSTGTVANYGYTF. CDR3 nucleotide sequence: TGTGCCAGCAGCTATTCTACCGGGACAGTCGCTAACTATGGCTACACCTTC.

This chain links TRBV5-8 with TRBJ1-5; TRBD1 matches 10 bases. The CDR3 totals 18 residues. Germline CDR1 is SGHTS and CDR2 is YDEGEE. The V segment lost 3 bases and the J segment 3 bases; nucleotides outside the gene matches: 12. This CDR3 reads CASSSVPGQGFPNQPQHF. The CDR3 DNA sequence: TGTGCCAGCAGCTCCGTCCCGGGACAGGGGTTCCCCAATCAGCCCCAGCATTTT.

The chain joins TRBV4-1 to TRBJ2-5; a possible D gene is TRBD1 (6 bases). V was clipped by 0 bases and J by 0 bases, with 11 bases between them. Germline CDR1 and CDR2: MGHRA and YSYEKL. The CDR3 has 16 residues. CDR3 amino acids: CASSQEAGANQETQYF. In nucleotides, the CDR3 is TGCGCCAGCAGCCAAGAGGCAGGGGCGAACCAAGAGACCCAGTACTTC.

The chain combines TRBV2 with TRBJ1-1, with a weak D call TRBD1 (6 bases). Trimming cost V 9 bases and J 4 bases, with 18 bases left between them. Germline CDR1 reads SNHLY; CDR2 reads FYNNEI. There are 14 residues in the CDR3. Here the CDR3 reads CASGPGHPGTEAFF. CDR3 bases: TGTGCCAGTGGTCCGGGACACCCGGGCACTGAAGCTTTCTTT.

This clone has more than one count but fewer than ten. CDR3: CASSEQGAATNYGYTF. CDR3 nucleotides: TGTGCCAGCAGTGAACAGGGGGCCGCAACTAACTATGGCTACACCTTC. The V call is TRBV2, the J call TRBJ1-2, with TRBD1 matching 8 bases. Losses at the gene ends were 2 bases for V and 0 bases for J; bases not matched to a gene: 5. The CDR3 covers 16 residues. The V gene's germline CDR1 is SNHLY and CDR2 FYNNEI. Full variable domain (remainder filled in from reference TRBV2 and TRBJ1-2): EPEVTQTPSHQVTQMGQEVILRCVPISNHLYFYWYRQILGQKVEFLVSFYNNEISEKSEIFDDQFSVERPDGSNFTLKIRSTKLEDSAMYFCASSEQGAATNYGYTFGSGTRLTVV.

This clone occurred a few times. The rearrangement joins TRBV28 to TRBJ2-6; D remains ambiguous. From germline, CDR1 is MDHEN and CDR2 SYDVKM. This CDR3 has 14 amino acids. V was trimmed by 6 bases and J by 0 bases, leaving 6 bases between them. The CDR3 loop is CASRQSSGANVLTF. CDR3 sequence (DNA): TGTGCCAGCAGACAGAGCTCTGGGGCCAACGTCCTGACTTTC.

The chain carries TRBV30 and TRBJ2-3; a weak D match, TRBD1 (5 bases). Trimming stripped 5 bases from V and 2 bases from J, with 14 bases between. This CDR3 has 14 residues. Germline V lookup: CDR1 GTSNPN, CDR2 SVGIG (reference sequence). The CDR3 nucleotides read TGTGCCTGGGCTCAAACAGGATTCACAGATACGCAGTATTTT. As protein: CAWAQTGFTDTQYF.

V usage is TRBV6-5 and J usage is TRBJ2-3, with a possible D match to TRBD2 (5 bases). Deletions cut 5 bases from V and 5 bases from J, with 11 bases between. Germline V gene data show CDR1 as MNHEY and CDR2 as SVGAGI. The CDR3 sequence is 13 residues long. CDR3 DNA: TGTGCCAGCAGTAAAATAGGAGGAGATACGCAGTATTTT. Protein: CASSKIGGDTQYF.

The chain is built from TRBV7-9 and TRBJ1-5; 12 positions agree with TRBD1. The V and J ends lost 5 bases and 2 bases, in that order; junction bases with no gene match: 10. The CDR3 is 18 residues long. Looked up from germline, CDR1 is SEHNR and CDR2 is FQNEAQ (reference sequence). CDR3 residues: CASSDTGTGGYGNQPQHF. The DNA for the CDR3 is TGTGCCAGCAGCGATACCGGGACAGGGGGCTATGGCAATCAGCCCCAGCATTTT.

The DNA for the CDR3 is TGTGCCAGTAGTACTCCAGGGGACTATGGCTACACCTTC. This gives the protein CASSTPGDYGYTF. V usage is TRBV19 and J usage is TRBJ1-2; D possibly corresponds to TRBD1 (6 bases). The CDR3 is 13 residues long. Trimming took 4 bases from V and 3 from J, leaving 9 bases between them. Germline CDR1 reads LNHDA; CDR2 reads SQIVND (reference sequence).

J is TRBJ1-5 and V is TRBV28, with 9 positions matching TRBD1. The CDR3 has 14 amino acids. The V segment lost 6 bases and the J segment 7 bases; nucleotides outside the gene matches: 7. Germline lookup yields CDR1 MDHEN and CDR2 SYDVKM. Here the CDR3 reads CASSLTGGGQPQHF. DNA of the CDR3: TGTGCCAGCAGCCTTACAGGGGGCGGACAGCCCCAGCATTTT.

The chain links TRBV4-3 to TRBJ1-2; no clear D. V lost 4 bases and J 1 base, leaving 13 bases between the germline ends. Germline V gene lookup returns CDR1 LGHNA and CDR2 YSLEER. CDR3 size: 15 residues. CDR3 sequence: CASSPRGTGNYGYTF. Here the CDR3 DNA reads TGCGCCAGCAGCCCGCGCGGCACCGGTAACTATGGCTACACCTTC.

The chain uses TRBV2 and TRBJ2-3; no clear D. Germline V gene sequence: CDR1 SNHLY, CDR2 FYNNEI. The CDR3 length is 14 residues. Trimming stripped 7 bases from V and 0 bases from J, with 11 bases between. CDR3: CASNRLSSTDTQYF. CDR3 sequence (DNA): TGTGCCAGCAATAGACTCTCAAGCACAGATACGCAGTATTTT.

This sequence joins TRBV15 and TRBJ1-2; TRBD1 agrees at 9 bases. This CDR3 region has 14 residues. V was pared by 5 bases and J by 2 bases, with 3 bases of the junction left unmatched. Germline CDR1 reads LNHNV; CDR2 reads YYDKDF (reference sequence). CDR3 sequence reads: CATSPGQGNYGYTF. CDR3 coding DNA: TGTGCCACCAGCCCGGGACAGGGAAACTATGGCTACACCTTC.

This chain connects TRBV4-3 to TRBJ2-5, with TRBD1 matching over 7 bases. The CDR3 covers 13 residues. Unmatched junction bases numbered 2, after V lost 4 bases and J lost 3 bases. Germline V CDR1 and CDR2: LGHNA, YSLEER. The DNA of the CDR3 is TGCGCCAGCAGCCCGGGACAGAAAGAGACCCAGTACTTC. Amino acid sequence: CASSPGQKETQYF.

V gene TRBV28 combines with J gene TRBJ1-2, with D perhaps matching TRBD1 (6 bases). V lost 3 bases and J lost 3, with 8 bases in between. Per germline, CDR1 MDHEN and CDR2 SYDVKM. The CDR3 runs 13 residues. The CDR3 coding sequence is TGTGCCAGCAGTTTCACAGGGTACTATGGCTACACCTTC. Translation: CASSFTGYYGYTF.

The CDR3 region has the DNA TGTGCCAGCTCACCACCAGGGGCCCGAATGAACACTGAAGCTTTCTTT. It is translated as CASSPPGARMNTEAFF. The rearrangement links TRBV18 to TRBJ1-1; D possibly corresponds to TRBD1 (5 bases). The CDR3 is 16 amino acids. V was clipped by 0 bases and J by 0 bases, with 11 bases between them. The germline V gene encodes CDR1 KGHSH and CDR2 LQKENI.